These 31 T cell receptor beta chains originate from one sample sequenced in a study of blood T cell repertoires in COVID-19. TCRdb's table, derived via immunoSEQ multiplex PCR, lists solely in-frame clones and lacks some. The sample includes about 500,000 clones, about 85% of them seen just once. Sequencing was carried out using PBMCs or T cells enriched from blood (not recorded which). The receptors were sampled from a woman aged 18-29 years who had recovered from COVID-19.

This rearrangement joins TRBV6-5 to TRBJ2-7; 8 bases map to TRBD2. The CDR3 contains 14 residues. Germline lookup yields CDR1 MNHEY and CDR2 SVGAGI. The J segment lost 7 bases and the V segment lost 8 bases, leaving 13 bases of the junction unmatched. The CDR3 nucleotides are TGTGCCAGCTCTCGAGAGGGACTAGGATTTGAGCAGTACTTC. Protein product: CASSREGLGFEQYF.

Of note for this clone: Since a much larger clone is just one base distant, this may be a read error. The rearrangement uses TRBV27 and TRBJ1-1, with TRBD1 matching over 7 bases. Germline-derived CDR1 and CDR2 are MNHEY and SMNVEV (reference sequence). CDR3 length: 13 amino acids. V lost 7 bases to trimming and J lost 4 bases; unmatched junction nucleotides: 6. The CDR3 sequence: CASTLAGGTEAFF. The CDR3, as DNA: TGTGCCAGCACCCTCGCAGGGGGCACTGAAGCTTTCTTT.

This chain links TRBV29-1 with TRBJ2-7; D is perhaps TRBD2 (6 bases). The germline V gene has CDR1 SQVTM and CDR2 ANQGSEA. V lost 2 bases and J 5 bases, leaving 16 bases between the germline ends. The CDR3 is 14 amino acids. CDR3: CSVEIPREADEQYF. CDR3 DNA: TGCAGCGTTGAAATCCCCAGGGAGGCGGACGAGCAGTACTTC.

V and J are TRBV5-4 and TRBJ2-5; 7 bases line up with TRBD1. Germline lookup yields CDR1 SGHNT and CDR2 YYREEE (reference sequence). V lost 4 bases, J lost 2 bases, and 5 bases stayed unmatched. The CDR3 runs to 14 residues. CDR3 residues: CASSLNRGQETQYF. DNA for the CDR3: TGTGCCAGCAGCCTAAACAGGGGTCAAGAGACCCAGTACTTC. Filled out from reference TRBV5-4 and TRBJ2-5, the complete variable domain reads ETGVTQSPTHLIKTRGQQVTLRCSSQSGHNTVSWYQQALGQGPQFIFQYYREEENGRGNFPPRFSGLQFPNYSSELNVNALELDDSALYLCASSLNRGQETQYFGPGTRLLVL.

This sequence joins TRBV9 and TRBJ2-5; 8 nucleotides align to TRBD1. The CDR3 is 14 residues long. V lost 4 bases and J lost 1; bases outside the gene matches: 3. Germline V lookup: CDR1 SGDLS, CDR2 YYNGEE. The CDR3 bases are TGTGCCAGCAGCCCGGACAGGGCCCAAGAGACCCAGTACTTC. Its protein is CASSPDRAQETQYF.

The V and J genes are TRBV5-1 and TRBJ1-2, with 7 bases that match TRBD1. Germline V gives CDR1 SGHRS, CDR2 YFSETQ. CDR3 length: 15 amino acids. V trimming: 3 bases; J trimming: 0 bases; junction bases outside the gene matches: 5. CDR3 in DNA: TGCGCCAGCAGCTCTACAGGGGATCCTAACTATGGCTACACCTTC. Protein: CASSSTGDPNYGYTF.

The table lists this clone with a count of one. The chain is built from TRBV12-5 and TRBJ2-4; D is undetermined. The length of the CDR3 is 11 residues. The V gene's germline CDR1 is LGHNT and CDR2 FRNRAP. Written as DNA, the CDR3 is TGTGCCTCATCCCGGGAAAACATTCAGTACTTC. Translated, it gives CASSRENIQYF.

The chain recombines TRBV25-1 with TRBJ2-5, with D perhaps TRBD2 (5 bases). The germline gives CDR1 MGHDK, CDR2 SYGVNS. V lost 3 bases and J lost 7, with 9 bases in between. The CDR3 extends over 12 amino acids. The CDR3 DNA is TGTGCCAGCAGTGATGAGGGTCTGACCCAGTACTTC. Its protein product is CASSDEGLTQYF. The full variable domain, completed using reference TRBV25-1 and TRBJ2-5, is EADIYQTPRYLVIGTGKKITLECSQTMGHDKMYWYQQDPGMELHLIHYSYGVNSTEKGDLSSESTVSRIRTEHFPLTLESARPSHTSQYLCASSDEGLTQYFGPGTRLLVL.

A single count supports this clone. The V call is TRBV7-2, the J call TRBJ1-1; D remains ambiguous. Trimming cost V 5 bases and J 1 base, with 11 bases left between them. The germline gives CDR1 SGHTA, CDR2 FQGNSA. The CDR3 totals 14 residues. CDR3 bases: TGTGCCAGCAGCCCGGGGTCGGCGAACACTGAAGCTTTCTTT. Amino acid sequence: CASSPGSANTEAFF.

The chain carries TRBV15 and TRBJ2-5; D is possibly TRBD2 (5 bases). The V end lost 1 base, the J end lost 1 base, and 10 bases lay between the germline ends. Germline lookup yields CDR1 LNHNV and CDR2 YYDKDF (reference sequence). The CDR3 totals 15 residues. The CDR3 region is CATSRAPGIQETQYF. The CDR3, as DNA: TGTGCCACCAGCAGAGCTCCGGGAATCCAAGAGACCCAGTACTTC.

The V call is TRBV6-5, the J call TRBJ2-5; 9 bases are a match to TRBD1. CDR3 size: 14 residues. CDR1 MNHEY and CDR2 SVGAGI come from the germline V gene. Trimming removed 5 bases from V and 5 bases from J; junction bases left unmatched: 6. In nucleotides, the CDR3 is TGTGCCAGCAGTACTACAGGGGGCGGGGAGACCCAGTACTTC. Translating gives CASSTTGGGETQYF.

The chain uses TRBV28 and TRBJ1-5; D gene unclear. In germline, CDR1 is MDHEN, CDR2 SYDVKM. This CDR3 is 12 amino acids long. Trimming removed 4 bases at V and 5 bases at J, with 6 bases between. CDR3 DNA: TGTGCCAGCAGTTCTCAGGATCAGCCCCAGCATTTT. It is translated as CASSSQDQPQHF.

The chain uses TRBV7-9 and TRBJ1-4; a possible D gene is TRBD1 (5 bases). Trimming pared 1 base from V and 6 bases from J, leaving 9 bases between. Germline loops: CDR1 SEHNR, CDR2 FQNEAQ (reference sequence). The CDR3 spans 14 residues. CDR3: CASSLGGEDEKLFF. DNA for the CDR3: TGTGCCAGCAGCTTAGGAGGGGAGGATGAAAAACTGTTTTTT.

J is TRBJ1-3 and V is TRBV18; the D gene is possibly TRBD1 (5 bases). V dropped 6 bases and J dropped 0 bases, with 15 bases sitting between them. CDR1 and CDR2 from the germline V gene are KGHSH and LQKENI. There are 16 residues in the CDR3. CDR3 region: CASSLSDSYSGNTIYF. The CDR3 DNA reads TGTGCCAGCTCGCTGAGTGACAGCTACTCTGGAAACACCATATATTTT.

The chain's CDR3 is CASSYAGDGYTF. The DNA of the CDR3 is TGTGCCAGCAGTTACGCAGGGGATGGCTACACCTTC. This rearrangement joins TRBV6-5 to TRBJ1-2; perhaps TRBD1 as D (6 bases). CDR3 length: 12 residues. Germline assignment: CDR1 MNHEY and CDR2 SVGAGI. V shed 2 bases and J shed 6 bases, with 7 bases lying between them.

Points on this clone: In the same sample, other DNA sequences code for this CDR3. The rearrangement joins TRBV19 to TRBJ1-1, with a weak D call TRBD1 (5 bases). The V end was cut by 3 bases, the J end by 4 bases, with 9 bases between. The CDR3 is 13 residues long. Germline V gene lookup returns CDR1 LNHDA and CDR2 SQIVND (reference sequence). The chain's CDR3 is CASSIGGGTEAFF. DNA of the CDR3: TGTGCCAGTAGTATTGGGGGAGGCACTGAAGCTTTCTTT.

This chain connects TRBV30 to TRBJ1-1, with D possibly TRBD1 on 6 matching bases. V lost 2 bases and J lost 1, with 11 bases in between. Germline values: CDR1 GTSNPN, CDR2 SVGIG (reference sequence). The CDR3 length is 14 residues. CDR3 residues: CAWSLGGENTEAFF. In DNA, the CDR3 is TGTGCCTGGAGTCTAGGGGGGGAGAACACTGAAGCTTTCTTT.

The CDR3 sequence: CASSYLGGPDYEQYF. In DNA, the CDR3 is TGTGCCAGCAGTTACCTGGGCGGGCCGGACTACGAGCAGTACTTC. The chain is built from TRBV6-5 and TRBJ2-7; possibly TRBD2 for D (5 bases). Germline V gives CDR1 MNHEY, CDR2 SVGAGI. V lost 2 bases to trimming and J lost 3 bases, with 14 bases between them. CDR3 length equals 15 residues.

The rearrangement links TRBV4-1 to TRBJ2-1; D call uncertain. Trimming pared 0 bases from V and 0 bases from J, leaving 9 bases between. Germline loops: CDR1 MGHRA, CDR2 YSYEKL. The CDR3 totals 16 residues. The CDR3 DNA reads TGCGCCAGCAGCCAAGATTCCCGTAGCTCCTACAATGAGCAGTTCTTC. Protein: CASSQDSRSSYNEQFF.

This chain uses TRBV27 with TRBJ1-6; 8 nucleotides line up with TRBD1. The CDR3 has 12 residues. After removal of 11 bases from V and 9 bases from J, the junction contained 6 bases not matched to a gene. The V gene's germline CDR1 is MNHEY and CDR2 SMNVEV (reference sequence). CDR3 DNA sequence: TGTGCCTCGGACAGGGAGAGTTCACCCCTCCACTTT. This encodes CASDRESSPLHF.

This chain connects TRBV9 to TRBJ1-3; possible D gene TRBD1, 5 bases. Germline V gene data show CDR1 as SGDLS and CDR2 as YYNGEE. This CDR3 comprises 15 residues. The V end lost 4 bases, the J end lost 1 base, and 12 bases lay between the germline ends. CDR3 sequence: CASSPRDLSGNTIYF. CDR3 nucleotide sequence: TGTGCCAGCAGCCCTCGGGACTTATCTGGAAACACCATATATTTT.

The chain combines TRBV7-9 with TRBJ1-2, with D possibly being TRBD1 (5 bases). The CDR3 consists of 13 residues. Trimming removed 5 bases at V and 8 bases at J, with 15 bases between. CDR1 SEHNR and CDR2 FQNEAQ come from the germline V gene (reference sequence). Written as DNA, the CDR3 is TGTGCCAGCAGCCAGGGTGGAACCTGGGGCTACACCTTC. Its translation: CASSQGGTWGYTF.

The V gene is TRBV7-3, the J gene TRBJ2-7; D remains ambiguous. Trimming cost V 3 bases and J 0 bases, with 9 bases left between them. Germline V CDR1 and CDR2: SGHTA, FQGTGA. CDR3 length: 14 amino acids. CDR3 DNA: TGTGCCAGCAGCTTGGAGAAGGTCTCCTACGAGCAGTACTTC. Protein product: CASSLEKVSYEQYF.

This sequence joins TRBV30 and TRBJ1-4; 7 bases fit TRBD1. J lost 3 bases, V lost 5 bases, and 6 bases had no gene match. In germline, CDR1 is GTSNPN, CDR2 SVGIG (reference sequence). This CDR3 has 14 amino acids. The CDR3 here is CAWRSGTANEKLFF. DNA of the CDR3: TGTGCCTGGCGATCCGGGACAGCTAATGAAAAACTGTTTTTT.

In the case of this clone: At the DNA level, this CDR3 is encoded by other sequences in the same sample as well. The gene calls are TRBV9 and TRBJ2-1; D is ambiguous. The ends were cut back, 0 bases at V and 0 bases at J, with 10 bases in the middle. Per germline, CDR1 SGDLS and CDR2 YYNGEE. The CDR3 is made up of 16 amino acids. CDR3 sequence (DNA): TGTGCCAGCAGCGTAGGACCGGGTAGCTCCTACAATGAGCAGTTCTTC. As protein: CASSVGPGSSYNEQFF.

J is TRBJ1-3 and V is TRBV5-4; D might be TRBD1 (5 bases). Deletions cut 7 bases from V and 1 base from J, with 9 bases between. The V gene's germline CDR1 is SGHNT and CDR2 YYREEE (reference sequence). This CDR3 is 13 amino acids long. The CDR3 loop reads CASFRDSGNTIYF. CDR3 in DNA: TGTGCCAGCTTCAGGGATTCTGGAAACACCATATATTTT.

The DNA of the CDR3 is TGTGCCAGCAGCTCCCGACAGGGCCTCTACGAGCAGTACTTC. This sequence encodes CASSSRQGLYEQYF. The chain is built from TRBV7-9 and TRBJ2-7, with 7 bases lining up with TRBD1. This CDR3 region has 14 residues. The V segment lost 4 bases and the J segment 3 bases; nucleotides outside the gene matches: 6. Germline CDR1 reads SEHNR; CDR2 reads FQNEAQ (reference sequence).

This chain connects TRBV7-9 to TRBJ1-1; 9 bases map to TRBD1. Germline V gives CDR1 SEHNR, CDR2 FQNEAQ (reference sequence). With 5 bases clipped from V and 5 bases from J, the junction kept 6 bases outside the gene matches. CDR3 length: 14 residues. As DNA, the CDR3 is TGTGCCAGCAGCAACGGGACAGGGAGAACTGAAGCTTTCTTT. Translation: CASSNGTGRTEAFF.

This chain joins TRBV5-1 and TRBJ1-1; no definite D call. Germline loops: CDR1 SGHRS, CDR2 YFSETQ. This CDR3 region has 14 residues. V was shortened by 0 bases and J by 3 bases, with 9 bases between the two germline ends. CDR3 protein: CASSLGAGYTEAFF. The CDR3 DNA reads TGCGCCAGCAGCTTGGGGGCAGGATACACTGAAGCTTTCTTT. Filled out from reference TRBV5-1 and TRBJ1-1, the complete variable domain reads KAGVTQTPRYLIKTRGQQVTLSCSPISGHRSVSWYQQTPGQGLQFLFEYFSETQRNKGNFPGRFSGRQFSNSRSEMNVSTLELGDSALYLCASSLGAGYTEAFFGQGTRLTVV.

This clone was found once. V and J are TRBV6-5 and TRBJ1-6; 9 positions agree with TRBD1. Trimming took 6 bases from V and 9 from J; bases not matched to a gene: 6. The CDR3 runs to 14 residues. Germline V lookup: CDR1 MNHEY, CDR2 SVGAGI. The CDR3 bases are TGTGCCAGCAGCCAGGACAGGGGCCTTTCACCCCTCCACTTT. Its protein is CASSQDRGLSPLHF.

The J gene is TRBJ1-2, the V gene TRBV5-1; a possible D gene is TRBD1 (6 bases). The V gene's germline CDR1 is SGHRS and CDR2 YFSETQ. The ends were cut back, 2 bases at V and 3 bases at J, with 14 bases in the middle. This CDR3 has 15 residues. CDR3 bases: TGCGCCAGCAGCTTTGGCGGGCAGGGGTACTATGGCTACACCTTC. Translation gives CASSFGGQGYYGYTF.